This record covers a single T cell receptor beta chain. What it binds is not known. The source of the sample is a study of T-cell reconstitution after alpha-beta-depleted transplantation in children. The study, taken as a whole, reports: Surviving recipient T cells and thymic progenitors underlay high day-60 TCRbeta diversity in some patients. Newly produced T cells mostly provided counts and TCRbeta diversity after one year, as hyperexpanded clones declined. After transplant, at about two months, alpha-beta T cells were reportedly derived from several hundred expanded graft clones.

The TCRbeta library was prepared with unique molecular identifiers. TCRdb re-derived calls from the PCR reads in MiXCR, one entry per CDR3 protein. The table has around 78,000 distinct CDR3 sequences, 11% to 15% seen once. This sequence originates from a male patient aged 2 to 9 who had a stem cell transplant for acute lymphoblastic leukemia, so the T cells may come from the graft donor. The starting material was PBMCs, mostly from graft donor cells, obtained 180 days after TCRalphabeta/CD19-depleted stem cell transplant.

CDR3 sequence: CASSSGTASYEQYF. The CDR3, as DNA: TGTGCCAGCAGTTCGGGGACTGCCTCCTACGAGCAGTACTTC. The V gene is TRBV12-3 or TRBV12-4, the J gene TRBJ2-7; D possibly corresponds to TRBD2 (6 bases). This CDR3 contains 14 residues. Deletions cut 4 bases from V and 0 bases from J, with 10 bases between.